This T cell receptor beta chain was recovered during a study of monozygotic twins with inflammatory bowel disease. Making cDNA involved eight separate reactions per sample. UMIs were attached via template switching, each with a 6-nucleotide sample barcode. TCRalpha along with TCRbeta cDNA was subjected to two nested PCRs lasting 16 and 9 cycles. TCRdb reprocessed the 5' RACE reads and reports one entry per CDR3 protein, with no DNA. Seen in this sample are around 150,000 distinct CDR3 sequences; the ten most common clones hold about 2.7%. Germline V CDR1 and CDR2: MNHNS, SASEGT. The length of the CDR3 is 14 residues. Whole blood, unsorted for T cells, was the source of total RNA.

The source is a human donor with ulcerative colitis or Crohn's disease, or a healthy co-twin of an affected twin (not recorded which). The rearrangement uses TRBV6-1 and TRBJ2-1; the D gene TCRdb calls, TRBD1, cannot be checked with no DNA. Sequenced material: blood. The CDR3 protein is CASRLSGGYNEQFF.